Listed below are T cell receptor beta chains from one sample, sequenced in a study of T-cell reconstitution after alpha-beta-depleted transplantation in children. TCRdb re-analysed the PCR reads in MiXCR, keeping a single row per CDR3 protein. The sample holds roughly 400,000 distinct CDR3 sequences; about 40% are singletons and the top ten take around 29%. This specimen was PBMCs, taken before TCRalphabeta/CD19-depleted stem cell transplant. These TCRs come from a girl aged 2-10 years with aplastic anemia, due to receive a stem cell transplant. Both conserved end residues are trimmed from each CDR3.

V gene: TRBV20-1
J gene: TRBJ1-4
CDR3 protein: STGGREKLF

V gene: TRBV20-1
J gene: TRBJ2-7
CDR3 protein: SARGASYEQY

V gene: TRBV28
J gene: TRBJ2-3
CDR3 protein: ASSFTTSADTQY

V gene: TRBV11-2
J gene: TRBJ2-7
CDR3 protein: ASSLHPGRVYEQY

V gene: TRBV27
J gene: TRBJ1-1
CDR3 protein: ASSMGLNTEAF

V gene: TRBV10-2
J gene: TRBJ2-7
CDR3 protein: ASSKGQPYEQY

V gene: TRBV9
J gene: TRBJ2-6
CDR3 protein: ASTNHDRSGANVLT

V gene: TRBV20-1
J gene: TRBJ2-7
CDR3 protein: SASGGGERGYEQY

V gene: TRBV5-1
J gene: TRBJ2-1
CDR3 protein: ASSLAHNSGEQF

V gene: TRBV28
J gene: TRBJ2-4
CDR3 protein: ASSSSGLLLAKNIQY

V gene: TRBV11-2
J gene: TRBJ2-4
CDR3 protein: ASSLVGDIQY